This TCR beta chain was identified in a study of T cell repertoires in ileal Crohn's disease. Study summary: Patients had a median approximately 8-year disease duration, and over 30% were active smokers. Biopsies of the neoterminal ileum at postoperative colonoscopy form M6 samples.

TCRB immunosequencing input was roughly 500 nanograms of biopsy DNA per sample. Repertoires were generated with immunoSEQ multiplex PCR, while TCRdb's copy carries only in-frame clones and drops some. The table includes 15,000 to 20,000 clones, around 70% detected once. Sample time point: neoterminal ileum biopsy at postoperative endoscopy, about 6 months after surgery. V lost 0 bases, J lost 3 bases, and 6 bases stayed unmatched. Germline-derived CDR1 and CDR2 are PRHDT and FYEKMQ (reference sequence). The CDR3 spans 16 residues. To note about this clone: The antigen is unknown.

The study, taken as a whole, reports: Clonality above 26.8% at surgery always came with endoscopic recurrence.

The material sequenced was ileal tissue. The chain joins TRBV13 to TRBJ2-7; 9 nucleotides match TRBD1. This clonotype was obtained from an adult with Crohn's disease. The CDR3 here is CASSLGWGQGDYEQYF. The CDR3 nucleotides are TGTGCCAGCAGCTTAGGTTGGGGACAGGGTGACTACGAGCAGTACTTC.